The 32 T cell receptor beta chains below all came from one sample that was sequenced in a study of T cell changes during pregnancy in multiple sclerosis. Clones were sequenced by immunoSEQ multiplex PCR, and TCRdb holds only the in-frame ones, with some missing. This sample has about 64,000 clones, with roughly 92% found just once. Source: peripheral blood, taken in the second trimester of pregnancy. These receptors were taken from a female donor with multiple sclerosis, enrolled in a pregnancy study.

This clone was observed once. This chain uses TRBV7-9 with TRBJ2-7; D may be TRBD2 (5 bases). Germline CDR1 reads SEHNR; CDR2 reads FQNEAQ (reference sequence). The CDR3 sequence is 17 residues long. V lost 0 bases, J lost 0 bases, and 15 bases lay in between. The CDR3 DNA reads as TGTGCCAGCAGCTTAGCGTCGGGCGGACTGAGCTCCTACGAGCAGTACTTC. The encoded protein is CASSLASGGLSSYEQYF.

The chain couples TRBV30 to TRBJ2-2, with 8 bases identical to TRBD1. There are 12 residues in the CDR3. J was trimmed by 7 bases and V by 4 bases; bases with no gene match: 2. Germline assignment: CDR1 GTSNPN and CDR2 SVGIG (reference sequence). The DNA for the CDR3 is TGTGCCTGGAAGACAGGGGTCGGGGAGCTGTTTTTT. The encoded protein is CAWKTGVGELFF.

This rearrangement joins TRBV5-6 to TRBJ2-1, with TRBD1 matching over 7 bases. CDR3 size: 18 residues. With V trimmed by 2 bases and J by 6 bases, 17 bases remained unmatched. Germline V gene sequence: CDR1 SGHDT, CDR2 YYEEEE. Here the CDR3 DNA reads TGTGCCAGCAGCTTTTTTTTACAGGGGACCCCTCGGGGCAATGAGCAGTTCTTC. This codes for CASSFFLQGTPRGNEQFF.

V usage is TRBV5-6 and J usage is TRBJ1-1; TRBD1 aligns across 7 bases. The V segment lost 2 bases and the J segment 8 bases; nucleotides outside the gene matches: 3. The CDR3 has 12 amino acids. The germline CDR1 and CDR2 sequences are SGHDT and YYEEEE. CDR3 loop: CASSLQGTEAFF. The CDR3 DNA is TGTGCCAGCAGCTTACAGGGGACAGAAGCTTTCTTT.

The chain has TRBV9 and TRBJ1-6; D uncertain. CDR1 is SGDLS, CDR2 YYNGEE, per germline. The V gene lost 4 bases and the J gene lost 9 bases, with 14 bases spanning the gap. The CDR3 covers 14 residues. CDR3 DNA: TGTGCCAGCAGCAGTTCTTCTTCCAGTTCACCCCTCCACTTT. Encoded protein: CASSSSSSSSPLHF.

The J gene is TRBJ1-4, the V gene TRBV29-1; D call uncertain. This CDR3 is built from 13 residues. V lost 4 bases and J lost 0, with 6 bases in between. Germline loops: CDR1 SQVTM, CDR2 ANQGSEA. The CDR3 sequence is CSVVSATNEKLFF. In nucleotides, the CDR3 is TGCAGCGTTGTCAGTGCAACTAATGAAAAACTGTTTTTT.

The V call is TRBV5-1, the J call TRBJ2-2, with D possibly matching TRBD2 (6 bases). The V gene's germline CDR1 is SGHRS and CDR2 YFSETQ. V lost 3 bases and J 4 bases, leaving 16 bases between the germline ends. The CDR3 sequence is 16 residues long. In DNA, the CDR3 is TGCGCCAGCAGCTCCCTGCTAGCGAGTGGCACCGGGGAGCTGTTTTTT. This gives the protein CASSSLLASGTGELFF.

The V gene is TRBV27, the J gene TRBJ1-5; perhaps TRBD1 as D (6 bases). CDR3 length: 14 amino acids. Trimming cost V 4 bases and J 7 bases, with 14 bases left between them. Per the germline V gene, CDR1 is MNHEY and CDR2 is SMNVEV (reference sequence). CDR3 DNA: TGTGCCAGCAGTTCATCAGGGGTATGGCAGCCCCAGCATTTT. The encoded protein is CASSSSGVWQPQHF.

This clone was detected many times. The chain uses TRBV5-1 and TRBJ2-3; perhaps TRBD2 as D (5 bases). CDR1 is SGHRS and CDR2 is YFSETQ in the germline V gene. Trimming took off 3 bases at V and 2 bases at J, with 13 bases between the two ends. This CDR3 has 15 residues. Here the CDR3 reads CASSSSSETTDTQYF. In DNA, the CDR3 is TGCGCCAGCAGCTCCAGTAGCGAGACCACAGATACGCAGTATTTT.

The chain employs TRBV21-1 and TRBJ2-4; the table names TRBD2, a call not compared with the DNA. TRBV21-1 is tagged as a pseudogene. This CDR3 region has 15 residues. The CDR3 DNA follows: TGTGCCAGCAGTCCCAAACCGGGGGTCAAAAACATTCAGTACTTC. It is translated as CASSPKPGVKNIQYF.

The chain uses TRBV19 and TRBJ1-1; unclear D gene. CDR1 is LNHDA and CDR2 is SQIVND in the germline V gene (reference sequence). This CDR3 contains 14 residues. V shed 7 bases and J shed 6 bases, with 18 bases lying between them. The CDR3, as DNA: TGTGCCAGTACCCCCGGACTCTGTTGCGCTGAAGCTTTCTTT. As protein: CASTPGLCCAEAFF.

The V and J genes are TRBV5-4 and TRBJ2-3, with TRBD2 identical over 7 bases. Trimming cost V 4 bases and J 3 bases; bases outside gene matches: 8. Germline loops: CDR1 SGHNT, CDR2 YYREEE (reference sequence). The CDR3 loop spans 15 amino acids. The CDR3 nucleotides read TGTGCCAGCAGCCCTAAGCGGGAACGGACAGATACGCAGTATTTT. Its protein product is CASSPKRERTDTQYF.

This clone is medium-sized (0.01 to 0.1%) in the sample. DNA of the CDR3: TGTGCCAGCAGTTTAAGAGGATGGGACGAGCAGTACTTC. Its protein product is CASSLRGWDEQYF. This sequence joins TRBV28 and TRBJ2-7, with D hard to call. Trimming stripped 2 bases from V and 5 bases from J, with 10 bases between. The CDR3 runs 13 residues. Germline V CDR1 and CDR2: MDHEN, SYDVKM.

The rearrangement joins TRBV11-2 to TRBJ1-2; no definite D call. Germline values: CDR1 SGHAT, CDR2 FQNNGV. The V end lost 5 bases, the J end lost 8 bases, and 27 bases lay between the germline ends. The CDR3 has 17 amino acids. The CDR3 DNA sequence: TGTGCCAGCAGCCCATATCCGGAGGACGGGCTGTTAGGCGGCTACACCTTC. It yields the protein CASSPYPEDGLLGGYTF.

The chain joins TRBV5-1 to TRBJ1-4; tentatively, D is TRBD1 (5 bases). Looked up from germline, CDR1 is SGHRS and CDR2 is YFSETQ. V lost 4 bases and J 8 bases, leaving 18 bases between the germline ends. The CDR3 extends over 15 amino acids. CDR3 loop: CASSAAGSGDEKLFF. Written as DNA, the CDR3 is TGCGCCAGCAGCGCCGCAGGGTCGGGGGACGAAAAACTGTTTTTT.

J is TRBJ1-6 and V is TRBV28; D call uncertain. CDR3 length equals 11 residues. Trimming shortened V by 4 bases and J by 14 bases, and 9 bases separated the two germline ends. Looked up from germline, CDR1 is MDHEN and CDR2 is SYDVKM. CDR3 region: CASSSKPTLHF. Written as DNA, the CDR3 is TGTGCCAGCAGTTCGAAGCCGACCCTCCACTTT.

J is TRBJ1-3 and V is TRBV6-1; tentatively, D is TRBD1 (6 bases). The CDR3 is 15 amino acids. The germline V gene has CDR1 MNHNS and CDR2 SASEGT. The V and J ends lost 6 bases and 0 bases respectively, with 12 bases between them. CDR3 in amino acids: CASRKDRNSGNTIYF. The DNA for the CDR3 is TGTGCCAGCAGAAAAGACAGGAACTCTGGAAACACCATATATTTT.

V gene TRBV2 combines with J gene TRBJ2-7; TRBD2 matches 13 bases. Germline V lookup: CDR1 SNHLY, CDR2 FYNNEI. Trimming cost V 8 bases and J 4 bases; bases outside gene matches: 8. The CDR3 has 15 amino acids. As DNA, the CDR3 is TGTGCCAGCCGGACTAGCGGGGGTCCAATTTACGAGCAGTACTTC. It translates to CASRTSGGPIYEQYF.

This clone was seen a handful of times. J is TRBJ1-1 and V is TRBV30; possible D gene TRBD1, 5 bases. This CDR3 comprises 12 residues. Per the germline V gene, CDR1 is GTSNPN and CDR2 is SVGIG (reference sequence). Trimming removed 3 bases at V and 7 bases at J, with 12 bases between. In DNA form, the CDR3 reads TGTGCCTGGAGCCTTGACAGTGATGAAGCTTTCTTT. Protein sequence: CAWSLDSDEAFF.

The chain carries TRBV28 and TRBJ2-6; weak D call: TRBD2 (7 bases). Germline V gene data show CDR1 as MDHEN and CDR2 as SYDVKM. Trimming cost V 8 bases and J 3 bases, with 17 bases left between them. The CDR3 is 16 residues long. The chain's CDR3 is CASSGGLGYGANVLTF. In nucleotides, the CDR3 is TGTGCCAGCTCGGGGGGCTTGGGTTATGGGGCCAACGTCCTGACTTTC. Based on the CDR3 plus reference TRBV28 and TRBJ2-6, the full variable domain is DVKVTQSSRYLVKRTGEKVFLECVQDMDHENMFWYRQDPGLGLRLIYFSYDVKMKEKGDIPEGYSVSREKKERFSLILESASTNQTSMYLCASSGGLGYGANVLTFGAGSRLTVL.

This chain connects TRBV30 to TRBJ2-7; D might be TRBD1 (6 bases). The V end was cut by 0 bases, the J end by 5 bases, with 8 bases between. The germline V gene has CDR1 GTSNPN and CDR2 SVGIG (reference sequence). The CDR3 is 12 amino acids. CDR3 sequence: CAWSVSGDEQYF. The CDR3 DNA is TGTGCCTGGAGTGTGTCAGGGGACGAGCAGTACTTC.

This chain joins TRBV7-9 and TRBJ1-1; D is unresolved. Trimming removed 3 bases from V and 0 bases from J, with 11 bases in between. Germline V gene lookup returns CDR1 SEHNR and CDR2 FQNEAQ (reference sequence). This CDR3 has 15 amino acids. CDR3 in DNA: TGTGCCAGCAGCTTCCTGAGAAGCATGAACACTGAAGCTTTCTTT. Residues: CASSFLRSMNTEAFF.

Written as DNA, the CDR3 is TGTGCCAGCAGTTCCGGGACAGGGAACCAACTGTTTTTT. Its translation: CASSSGTGNQLFF. The rearrangement joins TRBV28 to TRBJ1-4, with 9 bases lining up with TRBD1. Germline CDR1 MDHEN, CDR2 SYDVKM. Trimming removed 4 bases from V and 12 bases from J; junction bases left unmatched: 6. The CDR3 has 13 residues.

This chain connects TRBV28 to TRBJ2-6, with D possibly TRBD1 on 7 matching bases. This CDR3 spans 19 amino acids. V gave up 3 bases and J gave up 0 bases, with 18 bases separating them. In germline, CDR1 is MDHEN, CDR2 SYDVKM. This chain's CDR3 is CASSLWGQGGLSGANVLTF. The CDR3 bases are TGTGCCAGCAGTTTGTGGGGGCAGGGGGGACTCTCTGGGGCCAACGTCCTGACTTTC.

This clone was seen only once. The DNA of the CDR3 is TGCGCCAGCAGCCTACACCCCCCTAACACCGGGGAGCTGTTTTTT. This sequence encodes CASSLHPPNTGELFF. The chain couples TRBV4-1 to TRBJ2-2; D gene ambiguous. CDR3 length: 15 residues. Germline-derived CDR1 and CDR2 are MGHRA and YSYEKL. V dropped 4 bases and J dropped 2 bases, with 11 bases sitting between them.

V gene TRBV5-4 combines with J gene TRBJ2-1, with D possibly matching TRBD1 (6 bases). Trimming cost V 4 bases and J 5 bases, with 16 bases left between them. The CDR3 runs 15 residues. From germline, CDR1 is SGHNT and CDR2 YYREEE (reference sequence). Here the CDR3 DNA reads TGTGCCAGCAGCAGGACAGTCGGATCCGACAATGAGCAGTTCTTC. Encoded protein: CASSRTVGSDNEQFF.

The chain uses TRBV5-4 and TRBJ2-1, with TRBD2 identical over 9 bases. J was trimmed by 6 bases and V by 3 bases; bases with no gene match: 4. Germline CDR1 and CDR2: SGHNT and YYREEE (reference sequence). The CDR3 totals 14 residues. The CDR3 DNA reads TGTGCCAGCAGCTGGGCTAGCGGGATCAATGAGCAGTTCTTC. Translation: CASSWASGINEQFF.

The chain is built from TRBV4-3 and TRBJ2-7, with 11 bases that match TRBD2. The CDR3 covers 17 residues. Germline V gene data show CDR1 as LGHNA and CDR2 as YSLEER. J lost 1 base, V lost 3 bases, and 8 bases had no gene match. CDR3 protein: CASSQEEGTSGSYEQYF. CDR3 coding DNA: TGCGCCAGCAGCCAGGAAGAGGGGACTAGCGGATCCTACGAGCAGTACTTC.

This clone was recorded once. V gene TRBV7-2 combines with J gene TRBJ2-7, with a tentative D call TRBD2 (6 bases). Trimming took 0 bases from V and 6 from J, leaving 9 bases between them. The CDR3 is made up of 13 amino acids. Germline CDR1 reads SGHTA; CDR2 reads FQGNSA. The CDR3 sequence: CASSLATGVEQYF. The DNA of the CDR3 is TGTGCCAGCAGCTTAGCAACGGGGGTCGAGCAGTACTTC.

The chain is built from TRBV4-1 and TRBJ2-6; possibly TRBD1 for D (5 bases). The V gene's germline CDR1 is MGHRA and CDR2 YSYEKL. Trimming stripped 0 bases from V and 3 bases from J, with 12 bases between. This CDR3 has 17 residues. In DNA, the CDR3 is TGCGCCAGCAGCCAAGAACCCAGGGTCAGTGGGGCCAACGTCCTGACTTTC. Encoded protein: CASSQEPRVSGANVLTF.

The genes are TRBV9 and TRBJ1-3, with D perhaps matching TRBD1 (5 bases). Trimming took off 8 bases at V and 1 base at J, with 19 bases between the two ends. Germline values: CDR1 SGDLS, CDR2 YYNGEE. The CDR3 runs to 16 residues. The CDR3 nucleotides read TGTGCCAGTCAGGGCAGGTCCTTTACGTCTGGAAACACCATATATTTT. Translated: CASQGRSFTSGNTIYF. Filled out from reference TRBV9 and TRBJ1-3, the complete variable domain reads DSGVTQTPKHLITATGQRVTLRCSPRSGDLSVYWYQQSLDQGLQFLIQYYNGEERAKGNILERFSAQQFPDLHSELNLSSLELGDSALYFCASQGRSFTSGNTIYFGEGSWLTVV.

The chain couples TRBV6-5 to TRBJ2-7; D is perhaps TRBD1 (6 bases). This CDR3 is built from 14 residues. Trimming took 8 bases from V and 1 from J, leaving 15 bases between them. Germline values: CDR1 MNHEY, CDR2 SVGAGI. CDR3 coding DNA: TGTGCCAGCCTCCGGACAGTTCCATCCTACGAGCAGTACTTC. It specifies CASLRTVPSYEQYF.